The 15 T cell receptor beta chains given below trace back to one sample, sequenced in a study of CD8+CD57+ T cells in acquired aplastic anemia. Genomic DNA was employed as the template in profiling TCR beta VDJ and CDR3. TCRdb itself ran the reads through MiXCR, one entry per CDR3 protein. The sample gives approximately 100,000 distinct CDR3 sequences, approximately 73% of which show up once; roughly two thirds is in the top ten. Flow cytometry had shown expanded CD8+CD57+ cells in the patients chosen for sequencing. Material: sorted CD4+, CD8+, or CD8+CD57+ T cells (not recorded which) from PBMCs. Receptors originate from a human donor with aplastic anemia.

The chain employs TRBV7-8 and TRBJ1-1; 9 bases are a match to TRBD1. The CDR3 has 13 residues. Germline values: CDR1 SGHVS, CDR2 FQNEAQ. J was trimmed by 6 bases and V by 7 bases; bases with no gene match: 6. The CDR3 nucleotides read TGTGCCAGCAACCTGGACAGGGGCGCTGAAGCTTTCTTT. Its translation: CASNLDRGAEAFF. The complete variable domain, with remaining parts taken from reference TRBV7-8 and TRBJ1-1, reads GAGVSQSPRYKVAKRGQDVALRCDPISGHVSLFWYQQALGQGPEFLTYFQNEAQLDKSGLPSDRFFAERPEGSVSTLKIQRTQQEDSAVYLCASNLDRGAEAFFGQGTRLTVV.

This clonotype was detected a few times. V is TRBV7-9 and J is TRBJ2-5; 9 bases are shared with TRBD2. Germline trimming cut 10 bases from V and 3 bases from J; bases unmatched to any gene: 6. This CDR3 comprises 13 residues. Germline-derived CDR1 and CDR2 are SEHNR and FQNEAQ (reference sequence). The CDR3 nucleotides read TGTGCCACCTCGACTAGCGGAAAAGAGACCCAGTACTTC. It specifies CATSTSGKETQYF.

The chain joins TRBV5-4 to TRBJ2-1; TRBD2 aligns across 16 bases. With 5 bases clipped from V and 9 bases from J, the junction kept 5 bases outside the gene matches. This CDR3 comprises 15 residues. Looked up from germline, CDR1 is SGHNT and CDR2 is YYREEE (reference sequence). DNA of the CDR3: TGTGCCAGCAGGGATGGGACTAGCGGGAGGGGTGAGCAGTTCTTC. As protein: CASRDGTSGRGEQFF.

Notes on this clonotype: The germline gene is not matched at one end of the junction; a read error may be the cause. CDR3 DNA sequence: TGCGCCAGTAGTTCCTCAGGGGGATCGAGGGAAAAACTGTTTTTT. Translating it yields CASSSSGGSREKLFF. The J gene is TRBJ1-4, the V gene TRBV19; 7 nucleotides align to TRBD1. Germline V gene sequence: CDR1 LNHDA, CDR2 SQIVND (reference sequence). The CDR3 runs 15 residues. Using reference TRBV19 and TRBJ1-4 for the parts outside the CDR3, the full variable domain is DGGITQSPKYLFRKEGQNVTLSCEQNLNHDAMYWYRQDPGQGLRLIYYSQIVNDFQKGDIAEGYSVSREKKESFPLTVTSAQKNPTAFYLCASSSSGGSREKLFFGSGTQLSVL.

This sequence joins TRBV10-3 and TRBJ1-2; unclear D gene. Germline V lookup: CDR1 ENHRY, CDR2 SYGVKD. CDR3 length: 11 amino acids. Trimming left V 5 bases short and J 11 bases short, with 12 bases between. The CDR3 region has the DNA TGTGCCATCAGTTCCTCCGGGAGTTACACCTTC. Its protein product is CAISSSGSYTF.

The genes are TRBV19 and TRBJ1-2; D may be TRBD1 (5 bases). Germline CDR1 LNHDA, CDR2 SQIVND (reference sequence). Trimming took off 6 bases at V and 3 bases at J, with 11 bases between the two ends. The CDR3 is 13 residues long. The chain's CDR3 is CASRNRTDYGYTF. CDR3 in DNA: TGTGCCAGTAGGAACAGGACGGACTATGGCTACACCTTC.

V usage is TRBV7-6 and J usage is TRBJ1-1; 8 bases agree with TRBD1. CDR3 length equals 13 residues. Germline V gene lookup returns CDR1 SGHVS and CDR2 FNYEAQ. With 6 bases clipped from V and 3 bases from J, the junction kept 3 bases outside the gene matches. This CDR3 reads CASSYRGYTEAFF. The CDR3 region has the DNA TGTGCCAGCAGTTACAGGGGGTACACTGAAGCTTTCTTT.

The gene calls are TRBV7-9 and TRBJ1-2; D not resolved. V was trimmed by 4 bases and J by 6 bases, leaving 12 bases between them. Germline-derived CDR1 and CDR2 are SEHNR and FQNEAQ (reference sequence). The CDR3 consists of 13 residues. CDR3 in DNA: TGTGCCAGCAGCTCAATACGATTTGATGGCTACACCTTC. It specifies CASSSIRFDGYTF.

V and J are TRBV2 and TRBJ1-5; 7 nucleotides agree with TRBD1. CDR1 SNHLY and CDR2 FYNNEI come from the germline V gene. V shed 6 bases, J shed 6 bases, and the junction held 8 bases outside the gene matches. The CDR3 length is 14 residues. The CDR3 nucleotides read TGTGCCAGCAGCTTGCAGGGGGTGGGTCAGCCCCAGCATTTT. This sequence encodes CASSLQGVGQPQHF.

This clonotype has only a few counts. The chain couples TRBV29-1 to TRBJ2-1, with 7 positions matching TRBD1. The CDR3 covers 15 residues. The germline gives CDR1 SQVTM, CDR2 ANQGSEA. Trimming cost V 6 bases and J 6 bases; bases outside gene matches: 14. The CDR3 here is CSVPKTGWSGNEQFF. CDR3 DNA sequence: TGCAGCGTACCTAAGACAGGGTGGTCGGGCAATGAGCAGTTCTTC.

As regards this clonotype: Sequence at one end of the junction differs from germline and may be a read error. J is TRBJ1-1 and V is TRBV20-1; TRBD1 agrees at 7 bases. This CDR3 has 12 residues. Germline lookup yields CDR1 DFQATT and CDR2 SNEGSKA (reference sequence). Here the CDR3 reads CCATTGETEAFF. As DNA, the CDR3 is TGCTGTGCTACTACAGGGGAAACTGAAGCTTTCTTT.

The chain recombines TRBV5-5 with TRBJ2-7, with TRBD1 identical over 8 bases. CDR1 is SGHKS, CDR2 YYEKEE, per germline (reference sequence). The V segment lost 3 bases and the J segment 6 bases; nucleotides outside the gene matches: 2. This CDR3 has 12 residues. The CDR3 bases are TGTGCCAGCAGCTCGACAGGGGTCGAGCAGTACTTC. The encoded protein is CASSSTGVEQYF. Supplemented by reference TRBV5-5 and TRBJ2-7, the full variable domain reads DAGVTQSPTHLIKTRGQQVTLRCSPISGHKSVSWYQQVLGQGPQFIFQYYEKEERGRGNFPDRFSARQFPNYSSELNVNALLLGDSALYLCASSSTGVEQYFGPGTRLTVT.

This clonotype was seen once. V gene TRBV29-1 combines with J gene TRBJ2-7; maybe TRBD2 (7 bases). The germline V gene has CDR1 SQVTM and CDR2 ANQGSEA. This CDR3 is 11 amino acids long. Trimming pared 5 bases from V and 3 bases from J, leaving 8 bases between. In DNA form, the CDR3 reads TGCAGCGTTAGGGGGGGCTACGAGCAGTACTTC. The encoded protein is CSVRGGYEQYF.

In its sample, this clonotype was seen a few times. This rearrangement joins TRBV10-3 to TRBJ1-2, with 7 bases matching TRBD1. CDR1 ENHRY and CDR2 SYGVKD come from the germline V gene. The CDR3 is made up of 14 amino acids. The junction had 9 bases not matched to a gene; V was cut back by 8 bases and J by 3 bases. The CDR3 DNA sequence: TGTGCCATCGGAACAGGGGCGCGGGACTATGGCTACACCTTC. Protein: CAIGTGARDYGYTF.

The CDR3 spells CSAKGRGREKLFF. In nucleotides, the CDR3 is TGCAGCGCCAAGGGGAGGGGGCGCGAAAAACTGTTTTTT. This chain connects TRBV29-1 to TRBJ1-4, with 7 bases lining up with TRBD1. J lost 8 bases, V lost 7 bases, and 10 bases had no gene match. CDR1 is SQVTM and CDR2 is ANQGSEA in the germline V gene. CDR3 size: 13 residues. The full variable domain, its missing parts supplied by reference TRBV29-1 and TRBJ1-4, is SAVISQKPSRDICQRGTSLTIQCQVDSQVTMMFWYRQQPGQSLTLIATANQGSEATYESGFVIDKFPISRPNLTFSTLTVSNMSPEDSSIYLCSAKGRGREKLFFGSGTQLSVL.